This TCR beta chain came from a study of blood T cell repertoires in COVID-19. Study at large: In each case, the material was cDNA or gDNA derived from T cells, B-cell-depleted T cells, or PBMCs.

Participants' own reports of clinical history determined their cohort assignment. Cohort 3 donors counted as recovered after two negative PCRs, clearance, or resolved symptoms. Original methodology: How many nucleated cells were present was estimated from reference gene primer amplification. The repertoire was sequenced with immunoSEQ multiplex PCR; TCRdb's copy has only in-frame clones and lacks some. V, J and clone size are those of that table, while D and trimming were read from the DNA. The sample comprises a few hundred thousand clones, around 87% of which are singletons, and around 1.3% rests with the top ten. Looked up from germline, CDR1 is SNHLY and CDR2 is FYNNEI. The CDR3 spans 11 residues. V was cut by 9 bases and J by 1 base, with 6 bases left in between.

The TCR was taken from a man between 25 and 39 years old who had recovered from COVID-19. The gene calls are TRBV2 and TRBJ1-1; D gene unclear. The material sequenced was PBMCs or T cells enriched from blood (not recorded which). This CDR3 is CARRQNTEAFF. The CDR3 DNA reads TGTGCCAGAAGACAGAACACTGAAGCTTTCTTT. The entire variable domain, with the rest obtained from reference TRBV2 and TRBJ1-1, is as follows: EPEVTQTPSHQVTQMGQEVILRCVPISNHLYFYWYRQILGQKVEFLVSFYNNEISEKSEIFDDQFSVERPDGSNFTLKIRSTKLEDSAMYFCARRQNTEAFFGQGTRLTVV.